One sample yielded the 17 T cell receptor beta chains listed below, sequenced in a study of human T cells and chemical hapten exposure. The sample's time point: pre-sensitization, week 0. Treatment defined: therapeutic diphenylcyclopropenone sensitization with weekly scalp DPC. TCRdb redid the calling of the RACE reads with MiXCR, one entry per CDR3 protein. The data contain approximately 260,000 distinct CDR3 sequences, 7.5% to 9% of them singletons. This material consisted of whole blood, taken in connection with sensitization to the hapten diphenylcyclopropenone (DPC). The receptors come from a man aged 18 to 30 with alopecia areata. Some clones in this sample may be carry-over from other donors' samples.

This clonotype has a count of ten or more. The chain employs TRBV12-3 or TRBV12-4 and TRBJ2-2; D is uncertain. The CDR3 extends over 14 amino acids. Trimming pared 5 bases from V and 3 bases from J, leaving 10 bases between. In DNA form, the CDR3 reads TGTGCCAGCAGTCCTACACGGGACACCGGGGAGCTGTTTTTT. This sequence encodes CASSPTRDTGELFF.

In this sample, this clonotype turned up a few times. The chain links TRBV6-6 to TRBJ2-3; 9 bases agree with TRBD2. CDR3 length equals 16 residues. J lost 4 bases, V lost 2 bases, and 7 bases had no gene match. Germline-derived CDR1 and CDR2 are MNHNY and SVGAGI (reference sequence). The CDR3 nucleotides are TGTGCCAGCAGTTACGCGCTGACTAGCGGTGCAGATACGCAGTATTTT. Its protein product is CASSYALTSGADTQYF.

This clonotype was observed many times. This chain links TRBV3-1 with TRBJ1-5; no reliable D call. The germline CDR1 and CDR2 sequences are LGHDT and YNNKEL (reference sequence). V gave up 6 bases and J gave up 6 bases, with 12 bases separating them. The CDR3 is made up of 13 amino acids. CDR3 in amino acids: CASSNLGIQPQHF. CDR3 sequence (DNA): TGTGCCAGCAGTAATCTAGGGATTCAGCCCCAGCATTTT.

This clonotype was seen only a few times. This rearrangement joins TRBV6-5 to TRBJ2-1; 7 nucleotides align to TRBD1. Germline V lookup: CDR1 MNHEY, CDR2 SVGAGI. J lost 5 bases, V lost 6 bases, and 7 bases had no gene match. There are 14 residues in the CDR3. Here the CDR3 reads CASRHAGGHNEQFF. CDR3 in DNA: TGTGCCAGCAGACACGCAGGGGGACACAATGAGCAGTTCTTC.

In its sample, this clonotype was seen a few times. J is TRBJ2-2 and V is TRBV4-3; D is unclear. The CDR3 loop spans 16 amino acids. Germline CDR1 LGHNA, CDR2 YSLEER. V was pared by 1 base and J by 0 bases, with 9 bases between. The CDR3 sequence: CASSQVISTNTGELFF. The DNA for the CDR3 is TGCGCCAGCAGCCAAGTTATCAGTACGAACACCGGGGAGCTGTTTTTT.

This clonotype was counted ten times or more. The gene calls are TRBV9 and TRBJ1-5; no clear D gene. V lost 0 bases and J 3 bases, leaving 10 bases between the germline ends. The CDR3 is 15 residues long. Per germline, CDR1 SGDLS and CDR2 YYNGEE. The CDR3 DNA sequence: TGTGCCAGCAGCGTAGGCCCGGTTTTCAATCAGCCCCAGCATTTT. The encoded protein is CASSVGPVFNQPQHF.

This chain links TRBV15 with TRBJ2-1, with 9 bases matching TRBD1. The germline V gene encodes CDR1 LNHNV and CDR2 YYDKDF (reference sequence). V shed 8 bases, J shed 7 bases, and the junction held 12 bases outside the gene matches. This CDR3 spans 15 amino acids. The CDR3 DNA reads TGTGCCACCCAGGCCGGGACAGGGAAAGGAAATGAGCAGTTCTTC. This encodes CATQAGTGKGNEQFF.

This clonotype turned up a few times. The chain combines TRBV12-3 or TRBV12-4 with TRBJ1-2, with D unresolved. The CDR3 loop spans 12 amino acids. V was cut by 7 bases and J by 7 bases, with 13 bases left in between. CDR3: CASNRNSRGYTF. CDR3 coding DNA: TGTGCCAGCAACCGAAACAGCCGTGGCTACACCTTC.

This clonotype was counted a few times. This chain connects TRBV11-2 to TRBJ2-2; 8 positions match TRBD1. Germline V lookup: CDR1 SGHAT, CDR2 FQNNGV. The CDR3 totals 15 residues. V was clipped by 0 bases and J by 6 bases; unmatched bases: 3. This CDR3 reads CASSLDRGRPGELFF. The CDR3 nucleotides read TGTGCCAGCAGCTTAGACAGGGGGCGCCCCGGGGAGCTGTTTTTT. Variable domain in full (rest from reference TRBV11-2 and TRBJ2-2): EAGVAQSPRYKIIEKRQSVAFWCNPISGHATLYWYQQILGQGPKLLIQFQNNGVVDDSQLPKDRFSAERLKGVDSTLKIQPAKLEDSAVYLCASSLDRGRPGELFFGEGSRLTVL.

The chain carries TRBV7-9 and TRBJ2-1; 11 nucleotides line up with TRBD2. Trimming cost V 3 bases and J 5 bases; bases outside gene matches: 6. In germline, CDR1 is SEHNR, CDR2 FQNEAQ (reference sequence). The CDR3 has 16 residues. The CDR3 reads CASSFSGGARDNEQFF. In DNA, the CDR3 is TGTGCCAGCAGCTTTAGCGGGGGGGCTAGGGACAATGAGCAGTTCTTC.

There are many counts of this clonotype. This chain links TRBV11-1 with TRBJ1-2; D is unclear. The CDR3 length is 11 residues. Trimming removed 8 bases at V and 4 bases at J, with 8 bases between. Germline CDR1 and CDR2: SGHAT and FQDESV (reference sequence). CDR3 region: CASPRGYGYTF. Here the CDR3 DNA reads TGTGCCAGCCCACGGGGCTATGGCTACACCTTC.

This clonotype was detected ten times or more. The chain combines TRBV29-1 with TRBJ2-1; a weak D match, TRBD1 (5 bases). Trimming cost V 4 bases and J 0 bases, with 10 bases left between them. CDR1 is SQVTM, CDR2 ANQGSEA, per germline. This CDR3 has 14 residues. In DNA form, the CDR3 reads TGCAGCGTTGGATCAGGGAACTCCTACAATGAGCAGTTCTTC. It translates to CSVGSGNSYNEQFF.

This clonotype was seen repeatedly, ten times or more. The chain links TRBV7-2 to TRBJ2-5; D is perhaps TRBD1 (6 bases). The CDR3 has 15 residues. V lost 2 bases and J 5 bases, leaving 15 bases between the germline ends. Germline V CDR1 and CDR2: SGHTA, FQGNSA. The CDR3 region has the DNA TGTGCCAGCAGCTTAAACTACAGGGTCGGCGAGACCCAGTACTTC. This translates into CASSLNYRVGETQYF.

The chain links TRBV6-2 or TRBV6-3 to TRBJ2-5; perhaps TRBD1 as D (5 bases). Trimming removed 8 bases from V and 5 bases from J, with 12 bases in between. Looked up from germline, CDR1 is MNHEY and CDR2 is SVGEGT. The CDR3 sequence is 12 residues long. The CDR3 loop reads CASALGPETQYF. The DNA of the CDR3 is TGTGCCAGCGCCCTGGGGCCGGAGACCCAGTACTTC.

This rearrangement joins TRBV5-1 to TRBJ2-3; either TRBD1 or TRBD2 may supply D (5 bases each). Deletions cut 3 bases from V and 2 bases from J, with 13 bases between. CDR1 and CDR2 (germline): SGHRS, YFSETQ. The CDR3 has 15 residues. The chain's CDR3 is CASSSEGRPTDTQYF. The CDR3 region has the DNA TGCGCCAGCAGCTCTGAGGGGAGACCCACAGATACGCAGTATTTT.

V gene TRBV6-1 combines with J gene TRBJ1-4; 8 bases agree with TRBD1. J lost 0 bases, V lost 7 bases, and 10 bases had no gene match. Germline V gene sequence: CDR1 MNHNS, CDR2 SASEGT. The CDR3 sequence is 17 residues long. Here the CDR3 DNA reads TGTGCCAGCACGCTATGGGACAGGTGGACAACTAATGAAAAACTGTTTTTT. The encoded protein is CASTLWDRWTTNEKLFF.

The CDR3 bases are TGCAGTGCCCCCTCTAAAAGTGGTACACGGAATGAGCAGTTCTTC. This gives the protein CSAPSKSGTRNEQFF. This chain uses TRBV20-1 with TRBJ2-1; no clear D gene. CDR1 and CDR2 from the germline V gene are DFQATT and SNEGSKA (reference sequence). V was trimmed by 6 bases and J by 7 bases, leaving 22 bases between them. The CDR3 runs 15 residues.